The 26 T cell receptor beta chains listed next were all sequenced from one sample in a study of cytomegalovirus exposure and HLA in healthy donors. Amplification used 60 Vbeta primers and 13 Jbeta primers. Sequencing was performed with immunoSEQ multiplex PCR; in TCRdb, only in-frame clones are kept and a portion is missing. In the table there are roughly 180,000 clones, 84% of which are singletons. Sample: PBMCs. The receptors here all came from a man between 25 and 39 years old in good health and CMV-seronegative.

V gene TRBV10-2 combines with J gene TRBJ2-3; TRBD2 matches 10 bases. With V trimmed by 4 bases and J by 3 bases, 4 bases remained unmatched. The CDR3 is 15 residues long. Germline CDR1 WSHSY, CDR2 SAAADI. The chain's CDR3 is CASSVLAGITDTQYF. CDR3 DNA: TGCGCCAGCAGTGTACTAGCGGGGATAACAGATACGCAGTATTTT.

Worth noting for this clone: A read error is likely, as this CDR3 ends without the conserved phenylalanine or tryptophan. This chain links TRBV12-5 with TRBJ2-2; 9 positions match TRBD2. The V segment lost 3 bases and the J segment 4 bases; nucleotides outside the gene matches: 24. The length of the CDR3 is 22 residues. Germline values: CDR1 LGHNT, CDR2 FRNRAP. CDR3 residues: CASGFKALLSREGLLGTGELFL. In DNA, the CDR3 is TGTGCTAGTGGTTTTAAGGCACTCCTATCGCGGGAGGGCTTACTTGGCACCGGGGAGCTGTTTCTT.

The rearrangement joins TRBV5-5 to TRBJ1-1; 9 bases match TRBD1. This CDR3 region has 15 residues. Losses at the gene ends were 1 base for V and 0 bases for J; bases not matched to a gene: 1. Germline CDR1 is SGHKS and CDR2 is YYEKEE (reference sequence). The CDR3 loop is CASSLTGGLNTEAFF. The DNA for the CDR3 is TGTGCCAGCAGCTTGACAGGGGGCCTGAACACTGAAGCTTTCTTT.

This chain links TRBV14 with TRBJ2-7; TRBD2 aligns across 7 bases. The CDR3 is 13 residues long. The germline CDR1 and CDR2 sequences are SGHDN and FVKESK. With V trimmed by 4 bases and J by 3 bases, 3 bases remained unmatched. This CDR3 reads CASSPGGFYEQYF. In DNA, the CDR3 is TGTGCCAGCAGCCCCGGGGGGTTCTACGAGCAGTACTTC.

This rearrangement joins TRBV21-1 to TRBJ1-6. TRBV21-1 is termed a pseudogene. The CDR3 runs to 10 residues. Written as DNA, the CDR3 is TGTGCCAGCAGCAAAAGCCCGTCCCACTTT. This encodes CASSKSPSHF.

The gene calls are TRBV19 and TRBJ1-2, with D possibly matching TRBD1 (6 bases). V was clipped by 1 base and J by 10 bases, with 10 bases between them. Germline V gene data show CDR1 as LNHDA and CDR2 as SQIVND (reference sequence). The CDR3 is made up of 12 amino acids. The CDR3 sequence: CASSIVQGNYTF. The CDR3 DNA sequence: TGTGCCAGTAGTATAGTTCAGGGGAACTACACCTTC.

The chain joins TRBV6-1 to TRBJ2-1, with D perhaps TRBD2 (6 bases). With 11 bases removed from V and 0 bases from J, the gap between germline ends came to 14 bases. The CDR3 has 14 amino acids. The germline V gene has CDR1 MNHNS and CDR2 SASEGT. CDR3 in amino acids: CASGTDISYNEQFF. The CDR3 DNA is TGTGCCTCCGGGACTGATATCTCCTACAATGAGCAGTTCTTC.

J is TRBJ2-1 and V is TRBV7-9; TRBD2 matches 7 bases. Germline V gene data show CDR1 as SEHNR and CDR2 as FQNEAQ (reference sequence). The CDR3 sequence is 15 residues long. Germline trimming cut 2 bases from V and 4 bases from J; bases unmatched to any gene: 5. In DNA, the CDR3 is TGTGCCAGCAGCTTAAGGCTAGCGGCATACAATGAGCAGTTCTTC. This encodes CASSLRLAAYNEQFF. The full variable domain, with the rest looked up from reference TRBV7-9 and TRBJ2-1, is DTGVSQNPRHKITKRGQNVTFRCDPISEHNRLYWYRQTLGQGPEFLTYFQNEAQLEKSRLLSDRFSAERPKGSFSTLEIQRTEQGDSAMYLCASSLRLAAYNEQFFGPGTRLTVL.

CDR3 nucleotide sequence: TGTGCCAGCAGGACCCGGCCGGGAGCTGGGGCCAACGTCCTGACTTTC. Translating gives CASRTRPGAGANVLTF. V and J are TRBV2 and TRBJ2-6, with a weak D call TRBD2 (6 bases). Germline-derived CDR1 and CDR2 are SNHLY and FYNNEI. V lost 6 bases to trimming and J lost 2 bases, with 14 bases between them. There are 16 residues in the CDR3.

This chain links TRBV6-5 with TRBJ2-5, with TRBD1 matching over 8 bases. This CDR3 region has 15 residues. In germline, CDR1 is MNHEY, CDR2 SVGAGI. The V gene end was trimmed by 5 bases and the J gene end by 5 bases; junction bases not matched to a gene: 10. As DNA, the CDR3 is TGTGCCAGCAGTCCCATCGGACAGGGTCGGGAGACCCAGTACTTC. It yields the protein CASSPIGQGRETQYF.

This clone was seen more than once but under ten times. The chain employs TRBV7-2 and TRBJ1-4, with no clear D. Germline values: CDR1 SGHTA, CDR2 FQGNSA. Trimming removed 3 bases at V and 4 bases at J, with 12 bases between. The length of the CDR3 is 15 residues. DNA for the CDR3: TGTGCCAGCAGCTTCACAGTTAATGATAATGAAAAACTGTTTTTT. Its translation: CASSFTVNDNEKLFF.

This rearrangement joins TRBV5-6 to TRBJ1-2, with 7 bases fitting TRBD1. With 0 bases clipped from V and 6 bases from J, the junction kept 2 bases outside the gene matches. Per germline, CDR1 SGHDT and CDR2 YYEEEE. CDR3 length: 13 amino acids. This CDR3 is CASSLAGTDGYTF. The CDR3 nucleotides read TGTGCCAGCAGCTTGGCCGGGACAGATGGCTACACCTTC.

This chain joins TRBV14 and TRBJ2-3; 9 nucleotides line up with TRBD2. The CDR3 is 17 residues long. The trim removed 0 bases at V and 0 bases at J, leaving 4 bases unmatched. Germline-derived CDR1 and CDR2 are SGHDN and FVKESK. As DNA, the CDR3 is TGTGCCAGCAGCCAAGATCTGCTAGCGGGGAGCACAGATACGCAGTATTTT. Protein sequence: CASSQDLLAGSTDTQYF.

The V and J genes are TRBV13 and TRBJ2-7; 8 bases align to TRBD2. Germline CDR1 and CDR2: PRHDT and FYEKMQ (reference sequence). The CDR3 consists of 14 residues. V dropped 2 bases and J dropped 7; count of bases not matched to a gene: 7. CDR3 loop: CASSLSGGAGEQYF. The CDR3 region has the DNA TGTGCCAGCAGCTTATCGGGGGGGGCTGGGGAGCAGTACTTC.

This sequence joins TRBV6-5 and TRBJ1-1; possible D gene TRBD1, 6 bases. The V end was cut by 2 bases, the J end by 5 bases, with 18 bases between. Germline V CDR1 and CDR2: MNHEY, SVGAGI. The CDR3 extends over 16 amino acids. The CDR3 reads CASSYVPDTQGTEAFF. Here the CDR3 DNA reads TGTGCCAGCAGTTACGTTCCAGATACTCAGGGGACTGAAGCTTTCTTT.

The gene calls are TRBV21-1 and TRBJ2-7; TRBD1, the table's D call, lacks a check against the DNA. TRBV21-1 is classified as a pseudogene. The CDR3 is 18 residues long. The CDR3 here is CASSKGVRMEGAIYEQYF. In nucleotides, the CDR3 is TGTGCCAGCAGCAAAGGAGTACGTATGGAGGGGGCGATTTACGAGCAGTACTTC.

The CDR3 DNA reads as TGTGCCAGCAGTCACACCACCGGGACAGAAGTCGCTGAAGCTTTCTTT. Its translation is CASSHTTGTEVAEAFF. This chain uses TRBV27 with TRBJ1-1, with TRBD1 matching 7 bases. Looked up from germline, CDR1 is MNHEY and CDR2 is SMNVEV (reference sequence). This CDR3 spans 16 amino acids. V lost 5 bases and J lost 6; bases outside the gene matches: 15.

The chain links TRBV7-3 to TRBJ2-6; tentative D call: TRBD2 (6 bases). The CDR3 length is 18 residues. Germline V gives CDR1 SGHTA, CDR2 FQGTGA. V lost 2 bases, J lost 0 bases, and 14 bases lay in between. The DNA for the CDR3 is TGTGCCAGCAGCTTAGGCGGGGCCGTTAGCTCTGGGGCCAACGTCCTGACTTTC. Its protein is CASSLGGAVSSGANVLTF.

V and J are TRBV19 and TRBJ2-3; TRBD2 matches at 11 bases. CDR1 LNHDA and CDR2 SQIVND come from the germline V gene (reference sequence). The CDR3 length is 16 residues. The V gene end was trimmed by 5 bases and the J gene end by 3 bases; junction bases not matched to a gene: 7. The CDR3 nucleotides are TGTGCCAGTAGTCAACTAGCGGGAGAGGGTACAGATACGCAGTATTTT. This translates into CASSQLAGEGTDTQYF. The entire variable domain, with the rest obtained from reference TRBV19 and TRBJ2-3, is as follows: DGGITQSPKYLFRKEGQNVTLSCEQNLNHDAMYWYRQDPGQGLRLIYYSQIVNDFQKGDIAEGYSVSREKKESFPLTVTSAQKNPTAFYLCASSQLAGEGTDTQYFGPGTRLTVL.

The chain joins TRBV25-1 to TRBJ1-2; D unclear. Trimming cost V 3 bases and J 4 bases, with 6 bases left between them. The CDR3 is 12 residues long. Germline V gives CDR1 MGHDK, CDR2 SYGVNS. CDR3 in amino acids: CASSEAGYGYTF. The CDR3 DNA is TGTGCCAGCAGTGAGGCAGGCTATGGCTACACCTTC.

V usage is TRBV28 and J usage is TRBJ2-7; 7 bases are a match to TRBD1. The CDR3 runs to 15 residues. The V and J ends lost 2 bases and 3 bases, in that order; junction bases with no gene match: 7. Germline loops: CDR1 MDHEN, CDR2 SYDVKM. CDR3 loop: CASSLSRQGVYEQYF. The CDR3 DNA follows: TGTGCCAGCAGTTTAAGCCGACAGGGTGTCTACGAGCAGTACTTC.

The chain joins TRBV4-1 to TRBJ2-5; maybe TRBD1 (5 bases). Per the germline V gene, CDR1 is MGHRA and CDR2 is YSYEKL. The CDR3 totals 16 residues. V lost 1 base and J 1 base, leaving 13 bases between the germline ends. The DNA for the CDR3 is TGCGCCAGCAGCCAAGGTAGGACAAGAGCCCAAGAGACCCAGTACTTC. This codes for CASSQGRTRAQETQYF.

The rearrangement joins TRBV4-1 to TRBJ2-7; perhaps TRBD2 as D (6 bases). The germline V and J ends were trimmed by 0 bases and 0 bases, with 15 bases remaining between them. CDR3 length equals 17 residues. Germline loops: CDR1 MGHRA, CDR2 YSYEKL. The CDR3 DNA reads TGCGCCAGCAGCCAAGATGGGGACTCCGGAAGCTCCTACGAGCAGTACTTC. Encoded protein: CASSQDGDSGSSYEQYF.

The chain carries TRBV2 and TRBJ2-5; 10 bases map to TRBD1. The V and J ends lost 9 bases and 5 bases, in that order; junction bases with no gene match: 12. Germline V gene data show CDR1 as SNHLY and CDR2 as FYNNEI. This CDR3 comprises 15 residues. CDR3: CASNLRTGGRETQYF. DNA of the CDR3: TGTGCCAGTAATCTTAGGACAGGGGGTAGGGAGACCCAGTACTTC.

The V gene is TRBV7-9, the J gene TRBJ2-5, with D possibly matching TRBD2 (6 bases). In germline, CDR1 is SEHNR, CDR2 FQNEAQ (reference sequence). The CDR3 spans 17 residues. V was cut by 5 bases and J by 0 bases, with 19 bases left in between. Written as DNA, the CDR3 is TGTGCCAGCAGCCCGTCCCCGGGGCGGGGCCACCAAGAGACCCAGTACTTC. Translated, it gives CASSPSPGRGHQETQYF.

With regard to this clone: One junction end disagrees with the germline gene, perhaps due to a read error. The CDR3 DNA reads as TGTGCCTGTCAAGGGACAGGGGGGGTCTTC. Translation gives CACQGTGGVF. The chain joins TRBV30 to TRBJ2-1, with TRBD1 matching over 11 bases. This CDR3 comprises 10 residues. In germline, CDR1 is GTSNPN, CDR2 SVGIG (reference sequence).